The text below deals with one TCR beta chain. The sample belongs to a study of cytomegalovirus exposure and HLA in healthy donors. Some clones are missing from TCRdb's copy, which holds only in-frame ones; the method was immunoSEQ multiplex PCR. Of about 220,000 clones listed, under 95% were seen once; the top ten hold approximately 1.1%. CDR3 length: 15 amino acids. CDR1 and CDR2 from the germline V gene are SGHRS and YFSETQ. V was clipped by 0 bases and J by 6 bases; unmatched bases: 6. The chain links TRBV5-1 to TRBJ2-7, with 10 bases fitting TRBD2. The source material was PBMCs. The sequence was collected from a woman in her late teens or twenties in good health and CMV-seronegative. The CDR3 reads CASSLVLAGAGEQYF. The DNA of the CDR3 is TGCGCCAGCAGCTTGGTCCTAGCGGGAGCCGGCGAGCAGTACTTC. Together with reference TRBV5-1 and TRBJ2-7, the CDR3 gives the full variable domain: KAGVTQTPRYLIKTRGQQVTLSCSPISGHRSVSWYQQTPGQGLQFLFEYFSETQRNKGNFPGRFSGRQFSNSRSEMNVSTLELGDSALYLCASSLVLAGAGEQYFGPGTRLTVT.